The 21 T cell receptor beta chains listed next were all sequenced from one sample in a study of high-grade serous ovarian cancer treatment subgroups. Tumor samples were obtained before definitive surgery or chemotherapy. Measured with immunoSEQ multiplex PCR; TCRdb has only the in-frame clones, and not every one. The table records more than 35,000 clones, 70% to 80% of them present only once. The sample consisted of tumor tissue. These receptors were collected from a human donor with high-grade serous ovarian cancer.

This chain joins TRBV28 and TRBJ2-7; unclear D gene. V lost 1 base, J lost 4 bases, and 5 bases lay in between. CDR1 is MDHEN, CDR2 SYDVKM, per germline. This CDR3 contains 12 residues. The DNA of the CDR3 is TGTGCCAGCAGTTTATATGGGTACGAGCAGTACTTC. Protein sequence: CASSLYGYEQYF.

This sequence joins TRBV29-1 and TRBJ1-3; D not certain. Per germline, CDR1 SQVTM and CDR2 ANQGSEA. The V gene lost 5 bases and the J gene lost 1 base, with 9 bases spanning the gap. CDR3 size: 13 residues. DNA of the CDR3: TGCAGCGTTCGAAGGAGGTCTGGAAACACCATATATTTT. It codes for CSVRRRSGNTIYF.

This chain links TRBV11-2 with TRBJ1-1, with D possibly matching TRBD1 (5 bases). The CDR3 has 13 residues. V lost 5 bases and J lost 5, with 12 bases in between. Per the germline V gene, CDR1 is SGHAT and CDR2 is FQNNGV. The CDR3 DNA follows: TGTGCCAGCAGCCTCCAGGGAGATACTGAAGCTTTCTTT. Translating gives CASSLQGDTEAFF.

The chain couples TRBV9 to TRBJ1-5, with 12 bases fitting TRBD1. The CDR3 has 16 amino acids. V shed 3 bases, J shed 7 bases, and the junction held 8 bases outside the gene matches. The germline V gene has CDR1 SGDLS and CDR2 YYNGEE. CDR3 region: CASSEGQGALGQPQHF. In DNA form, the CDR3 reads TGTGCCAGCAGCGAGGGACAGGGGGCTTTGGGCCAGCCCCAGCATTTT.

The chain combines TRBV6-1 with TRBJ1-1; D ambiguous. V was clipped by 6 bases and J by 2 bases, with 7 bases between them. This CDR3 has 12 amino acids. Per the germline V gene, CDR1 is MNHNS and CDR2 is SASEGT. CDR3 sequence (DNA): TGTGCCAGCAGGGACCTTAACACTGAAGCTTTCTTT. This sequence encodes CASRDLNTEAFF.

The chain combines TRBV7-9 with TRBJ2-7; D might be TRBD1 (5 bases). Germline lookup yields CDR1 SEHNR and CDR2 FQNEAQ (reference sequence). With 2 bases removed from V and 2 bases from J, the gap between germline ends came to 7 bases. The CDR3 is 13 residues long. In nucleotides, the CDR3 is TGTGCCAGCAGCTTAATAGGGGCCTACGAGCAGTACTTC. Its translation: CASSLIGAYEQYF. The entire variable domain, with the rest obtained from reference TRBV7-9 and TRBJ2-7, is as follows: DTGVSQNPRHKITKRGQNVTFRCDPISEHNRLYWYRQTLGQGPEFLTYFQNEAQLEKSRLLSDRFSAERPKGSFSTLEIQRTEQGDSAMYLCASSLIGAYEQYFGPGTRLTVT.

V gene TRBV7-3 combines with J gene TRBJ2-3, with no clear D. V shed 3 bases and J shed 2 bases, with 6 bases lying between them. The length of the CDR3 is 13 residues. Germline V gene data show CDR1 as SGHTA and CDR2 as FQGTGA. In nucleotides, the CDR3 is TGTGCCAGCAGCTTCTTAACCACAGATACGCAGTATTTT. Translation: CASSFLTTDTQYF.

The rearrangement links TRBV5-1 to TRBJ2-1; D remains ambiguous. Germline-derived CDR1 and CDR2 are SGHRS and YFSETQ. The CDR3 covers 14 residues. V lost 0 bases and J lost 4, with 8 bases in between. The CDR3 nucleotides read TGCGCCAGCAGCTTGGAAACAATATACAATGAGCAGTTCTTC. It yields the protein CASSLETIYNEQFF.

J is TRBJ2-1 and V is TRBV5-1, with 7 bases that match TRBD1. With 0 bases clipped from V and 6 bases from J, the junction kept 6 bases outside the gene matches. In germline, CDR1 is SGHRS, CDR2 YFSETQ. The CDR3 has 15 residues. The CDR3 nucleotides read TGCGCCAGCAGCTTGGCAGGGACAGTCAGCAATGAGCAGTTCTTC. Encoded protein: CASSLAGTVSNEQFF. Together with reference TRBV5-1 and TRBJ2-1, the CDR3 gives the full variable domain: KAGVTQTPRYLIKTRGQQVTLSCSPISGHRSVSWYQQTPGQGLQFLFEYFSETQRNKGNFPGRFSGRQFSNSRSEMNVSTLELGDSALYLCASSLAGTVSNEQFFGPGTRLTVL.

The J gene is TRBJ1-2, the V gene TRBV30; 10 bases map to TRBD1. J was trimmed by 5 bases and V by 4 bases; bases with no gene match: 7. The V gene's germline CDR1 is GTSNPN and CDR2 SVGIG (reference sequence). CDR3 length: 14 amino acids. The CDR3 nucleotides are TGTGCCTGGACCTTTGGGACAGGGGTTTATGGCTACACCTTC. Its protein product is CAWTFGTGVYGYTF.

The CDR3 region is CATLGRDNYSNQPQHF. The CDR3 nucleotides read TGTGCCACCTTGGGGAGGGACAACTATAGCAATCAGCCCCAGCATTTT. J is TRBJ1-5 and V is TRBV11-3, with D tentatively TRBD1 (6 bases). V dropped 10 bases and J dropped 0 bases, with 19 bases sitting between them. The CDR3 spans 16 residues. Germline CDR1 is SGHNT and CDR2 is YENEEA. The entire variable domain, with the rest obtained from reference TRBV11-3 and TRBJ1-5, is as follows: EAGVVQSPRYKIIEKKQPVAFWCNPISGHNTLYWYLQNLGQGPELLIRYENEEAVDDSQLPKDRFSAERLKGVDSTLKIQPAELGDSAVYLCATLGRDNYSNQPQHFGDGTRLSIL.

This clone occurred a few times. The rearrangement joins TRBV6-5 to TRBJ1-5; D call uncertain. The CDR3 spans 12 residues. Trimming stripped 2 bases from V and 10 bases from J, with 9 bases between. The germline V gene encodes CDR1 MNHEY and CDR2 SVGAGI. The CDR3 nucleotides are TGTGCCAGCAGTTACGGTGGGCCCCCCCAGCATTTT. Amino acid sequence: CASSYGGPPQHF.

The rearrangement uses TRBV7-2 and TRBJ2-7; 9 bases agree with TRBD1. The trim removed 1 base at V and 6 bases at J, leaving 7 bases unmatched. This CDR3 region has 15 residues. Germline CDR1 is SGHTA and CDR2 is FQGNSA. CDR3 nucleotides: TGTGCCAGCAGCTTAGACCGGGACAGGGAGGCCGAGCAGTACTTC. Translating it yields CASSLDRDREAEQYF.

This chain links TRBV30 with TRBJ1-5; 7 positions match TRBD1. This CDR3 is 16 amino acids long. The germline gives CDR1 GTSNPN, CDR2 SVGIG (reference sequence). The V gene end was trimmed by 0 bases and the J gene end by 3 bases; junction bases not matched to a gene: 8. CDR3 coding DNA: TGTGCCTGGAGTGTAGACGGGACAGCTACCAATCAGCCCCAGCATTTT. It encodes CAWSVDGTATNQPQHF.

J is TRBJ1-5 and V is TRBV5-1, with a possible D match to TRBD1 (6 bases). From germline, CDR1 is SGHRS and CDR2 YFSETQ. The V end lost 5 bases, the J end lost 0 bases, and 12 bases lay between the germline ends. The CDR3 totals 15 residues. CDR3 region: CASRETGYSNQPQHF. The CDR3 DNA sequence: TGCGCCAGCAGGGAGACAGGTTATAGCAATCAGCCCCAGCATTTT.

V and J are TRBV4-2 and TRBJ1-5; maybe TRBD1 (6 bases). Germline CDR1 is LGHNA and CDR2 is YNFKEQ. Trimming stripped 0 bases from V and 6 bases from J, with 15 bases between. CDR3 length: 16 residues. This chain's CDR3 is CASSQDFDRFGQPQHF. In DNA, the CDR3 is TGTGCCAGCAGCCAAGATTTTGACAGGTTCGGTCAGCCCCAGCATTTT.

This rearrangement joins TRBV11-2 to TRBJ2-2; weak D call: TRBD1 (5 bases). The CDR3 consists of 15 residues. Germline V lookup: CDR1 SGHAT, CDR2 FQNNGV. The V and J ends lost 4 bases and 5 bases respectively, with 14 bases between them. CDR3 sequence: CASSSSDSSTGELFF. The CDR3 DNA reads as TGTGCCAGCAGCTCTAGTGACAGCTCTACCGGGGAGCTGTTTTTT.

V and J are TRBV7-2 and TRBJ2-4, with 8 bases that match TRBD1. V was clipped by 2 bases and J by 3 bases; unmatched bases: 6. Germline-derived CDR1 and CDR2 are SGHTA and FQGNSA. This CDR3 is 16 amino acids long. The CDR3 region is CASSLQGAGVKNIQYF. The CDR3 DNA sequence: TGTGCCAGCAGCTTACAGGGGGCCGGGGTCAAAAACATTCAGTACTTC.

The CDR3 loop is CASTPGRGTGANVLTF. CDR3 sequence (DNA): TGTGCCAGTACCCCCGGTCGCGGGACTGGGGCCAACGTCCTGACTTTC. The chain uses TRBV19 and TRBJ2-6, with D possibly matching TRBD2 (6 bases). Germline lookup yields CDR1 LNHDA and CDR2 SQIVND (reference sequence). CDR3 size: 16 residues. Trimming took off 7 bases at V and 2 bases at J, with 15 bases between the two ends.

This clone has only a few counts. This chain joins TRBV28 and TRBJ2-5; D might be TRBD2 (5 bases). The length of the CDR3 is 14 residues. Trimming took 5 bases from V and 4 from J, leaving 14 bases between them. From germline, CDR1 is MDHEN and CDR2 SYDVKM. CDR3 DNA sequence: TGTGCCAGCAGTCGGGGTCAACAGAGAGAGACCCAGTACTTC. It encodes CASSRGQQRETQYF.

This clone was seen a handful of times. V is TRBV7-3 and J is TRBJ2-7, with D perhaps matching TRBD2 (6 bases). The germline gives CDR1 SGHTA, CDR2 FQGTGA. This CDR3 has 14 residues. V shed 5 bases and J shed 6 bases, with 17 bases lying between them. Here the CDR3 DNA reads TGTGCCAGCAGCCCCGGGACTGTAATTGGCGAGCAGTACTTC. It is translated as CASSPGTVIGEQYF.